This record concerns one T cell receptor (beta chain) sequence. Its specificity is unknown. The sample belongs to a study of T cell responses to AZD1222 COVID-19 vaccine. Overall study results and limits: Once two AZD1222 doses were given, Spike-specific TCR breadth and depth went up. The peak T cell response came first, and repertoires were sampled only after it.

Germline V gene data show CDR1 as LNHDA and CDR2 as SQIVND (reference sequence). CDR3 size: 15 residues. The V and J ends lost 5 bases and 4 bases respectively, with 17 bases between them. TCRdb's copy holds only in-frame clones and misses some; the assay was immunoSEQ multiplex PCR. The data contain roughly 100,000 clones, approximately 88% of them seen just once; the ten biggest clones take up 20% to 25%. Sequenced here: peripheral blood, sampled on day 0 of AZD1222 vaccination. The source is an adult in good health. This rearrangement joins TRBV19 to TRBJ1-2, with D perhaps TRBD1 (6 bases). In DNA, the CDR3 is TGTGCCAGTAGTGTTACGGGGGCCAGGGGCTATGGCTACACCTTC. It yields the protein CASSVTGARGYGYTF.